Reported below is one TCR beta chain. Germline V CDR1 and CDR2: LNHNV, YYDKDF (reference sequence). The CDR3 has 15 residues. J lost 1 base, V lost 7 bases, and 6 bases had no gene match. The table came from immunoSEQ multiplex PCR; TCRdb's copy has only in-frame clones and leaves some out. The sample comprises 300,000 to 350,000 clones, about nine tenths of which are singletons, and roughly 2.8% rests with the top ten. This sample is part of a study of blood T cell repertoires in COVID-19. The chain carries TRBV15 and TRBJ1-4; 7 bases line up with TRBD1. This clonotype was sampled from a woman younger than 45 with COVID-19, enrolled during active disease. The specimen sequenced was peripheral blood. CDR3 region: CATMRTGVTNEKLFF. The CDR3 nucleotides are TGTGCCACCATGAGAACAGGGGTAACTAATGAAAAACTGTTTTTT.